These T cell receptor beta chains were read from a single sample in a study of T cell responses to AZD1222 COVID-19 vaccine. The repertoire was sequenced with immunoSEQ multiplex PCR; TCRdb's copy has only in-frame clones and lacks some. In the table there are about 150,000 clones, 70% to 90% of which are singletons. The sample was peripheral blood, taken on day 0 of AZD1222 vaccination. These receptors all stem from an adult in good health. Each CDR3 is given with its conserved first and last residue. D genes are given only for firm matches. Clone size appears in some rows only: once, few, many, or a class for an expanded clone.

J gene: TRBJ1-1
D gene: NA
CDR3 length: 11
clone size: NA
V gene: TRBV29-1
CDR3 DNA: TGCAGCGTTGATAGCGACACTGAAGCTTTCTTT
CDR3 protein: CSVDSDTEAFF

J gene: TRBJ1-4
D gene: NA
CDR3 length: 16
clone size: once
V gene: TRBV19
CDR3 DNA: TGTGCCAGTAGTGATAGGGGGTGGACAGCTAATGAAAAACTGTTTTTT
CDR3 protein: CASSDRGWTANEKLFF

J gene: TRBJ1-5
D gene: NA
CDR3 length: 14
clone size: NA
V gene: TRBV7-9
CDR3 DNA: TGTGCCAGCAGCTTAGGGCAGGGGAATCAGCCCCAGCATTTT
CDR3 protein: CASSLGQGNQPQHF

J gene: TRBJ2-7
D gene: TRBD1
CDR3 length: 15
clone size: NA
V gene: TRBV7-8
CDR3 DNA: TGTGCCAGCAGCCCCAGACAGGGGCCTTCCTACGAGCAGTACTTC
CDR3 protein: CASSPRQGPSYEQYF

J gene: TRBJ1-6
D gene: NA
CDR3 length: 20
clone size: once
V gene: TRBV19
CDR3 DNA: TGTGCCAGTAGGAACCGACCCGGGACTTCCTCCGCCTCCTATAATTCACCCCTCCACTTT
CDR3 protein: CASRNRPGTSSASYNSPLHF

J gene: TRBJ2-5
D gene: NA
CDR3 length: 13
clone size: NA
V gene: TRBV7-2
CDR3 DNA: TGTGCCAGCGCAGGAATGGCAAGCGCGACCCAGTACTTC
CDR3 protein: CASAGMASATQYF

J gene: TRBJ1-2
D gene: NA
CDR3 length: 14
clone size: NA
V gene: TRBV5-1
CDR3 DNA: TGCGCCAGCAGCCTCCCTGGGGACCCCTATGGCTACACCTTC
CDR3 protein: CASSLPGDPYGYTF

J gene: TRBJ2-1
D gene: TRBD2
CDR3 length: 13
clone size: NA
V gene: TRBV28
CDR3 DNA: TGTGCCAGTACTAGCGGGGCCTACAATGAGCAGTTCTTC
CDR3 protein: CASTSGAYNEQFF

J gene: TRBJ1-2
D gene: TRBD1
CDR3 length: 17
clone size: NA
V gene: TRBV24-1
CDR3 DNA: TGTGCCACCAGTGATCCCCGACAGGGGAATTCTAACTATGGCTACACCTTC
CDR3 protein: CATSDPRQGNSNYGYTF

J gene: TRBJ1-2
D gene: NA
CDR3 length: 15
clone size: NA
V gene: TRBV6-1
CDR3 DNA: TGTGCCAGCAGTGAAGCGCAGCATAGGTTCTATGGCTACACCTTC
CDR3 protein: CASSEAQHRFYGYTF

J gene: TRBJ2-7
D gene: NA
CDR3 length: 15
clone size: NA
V gene: TRBV27
CDR3 DNA: TGTGCCAGCAGTTTAGTGTCGGACCCTACCTACGAGCAGTACTTC
CDR3 protein: CASSLVSDPTYEQYF

J gene: TRBJ2-3
D gene: NA
CDR3 length: 14
clone size: NA
V gene: TRBV5-1
CDR3 DNA: TGCGCCAGCAGCTACGCAGTGAGCACAGATACGCAGTATTTT
CDR3 protein: CASSYAVSTDTQYF

J gene: TRBJ1-1
D gene: NA
CDR3 length: 15
clone size: NA
V gene: TRBV2
CDR3 DNA: TGTGCCAGCATTCCCGGTCCTCCTCGAGGCACTGAAGCTTTCTTT
CDR3 protein: CASIPGPPRGTEAFF

J gene: TRBJ2-1
D gene: NA
CDR3 length: 12
clone size: NA
V gene: TRBV28
CDR3 DNA: TGTGCCAGCAGTCTTAGCTACAATGAGCAGTTCTTC
CDR3 protein: CASSLSYNEQFF

J gene: TRBJ2-3
D gene: TRBD2
CDR3 length: 14
clone size: NA
V gene: TRBV15
CDR3 DNA: TGTGCCACCAGTCATAGCGGGGGTGACGTTACGCAGTATTTT
CDR3 protein: CATSHSGGDVTQYF